A single sample is the source of the 20 T cell receptor beta chains below, sequenced in a study of siplizumab effects on memory and regulatory T cells. Only in-frame clones appear in the TCRdb table, and some are missing; sequencing was by immunoSEQ multiplex PCR. This sample has over 85,000 clones; around 94% occur once, and the top ten carry approximately 0.31%. The sequenced sample was non-Treg CD4+ T cells sorted from blood. The receptors originated from a human donor in good health.

This sequence joins TRBV6-4 and TRBJ2-7; 10 nucleotides line up with TRBD1. Trimming at V came to 1 base and at J to 6 bases, leaving 9 bases not matched to a gene. CDR3 size: 16 residues. Germline V gene data show CDR1 as MRHNA and CDR2 as SNTAGT. CDR3 nucleotides: TGTGCCAGCAGTGACTTTCCGGGACAGGGGTCGTGCGAGCAGTACTTC. Translated, it gives CASSDFPGQGSCEQYF.

The chain joins TRBV2 to TRBJ1-1; D may be TRBD1 (5 bases). V was clipped by 9 bases and J by 6 bases, with 20 bases between them. Per the germline V gene, CDR1 is SNHLY and CDR2 is FYNNEI. The CDR3 spans 14 residues. The CDR3 spells CARLGTPGGAEAFF. DNA for the CDR3: TGTGCCAGACTAGGGACGCCGGGCGGTGCTGAAGCTTTCTTT.

The chain has TRBV9 and TRBJ1-2, with D perhaps matching TRBD1 (6 bases). Trimming removed 0 bases at V and 0 bases at J, with 6 bases between. The germline V gene encodes CDR1 SGDLS and CDR2 YYNGEE. This CDR3 has 14 amino acids. In DNA, the CDR3 is TGTGCCAGCAGCGTAGGACAGGCTAACTATGGCTACACCTTC. This translates into CASSVGQANYGYTF.

The chain couples TRBV30 to TRBJ1-1; D remains unclear. In germline, CDR1 is GTSNPN, CDR2 SVGIG (reference sequence). The V gene lost 5 bases and the J gene lost 1 base, with 11 bases spanning the gap. CDR3 length: 13 residues. The chain's CDR3 is CAWGNSQNTEAFF. CDR3 DNA sequence: TGTGCCTGGGGTAATTCACAGAACACTGAAGCTTTCTTT.

J is TRBJ1-5 and V is TRBV6-1, with a tentative D call TRBD1 (5 bases). This CDR3 is 15 amino acids long. Germline values: CDR1 MNHNS, CDR2 SASEGT. V gave up 8 bases and J gave up 1 base, with 15 bases separating them. This CDR3 is CASYLGGDSNQPQHF. Written as DNA, the CDR3 is TGTGCCAGCTACCTTGGGGGGGACAGCAATCAGCCCCAGCATTTT.

The gene calls are TRBV30 and TRBJ2-7, with D possibly matching TRBD1 (6 bases). Trimming pared 0 bases from V and 9 bases from J, leaving 15 bases between. Germline V gives CDR1 GTSNPN, CDR2 SVGIG (reference sequence). This CDR3 region has 13 residues. CDR3 sequence reads: CAWSVRVGAGQYF. The CDR3 region has the DNA TGTGCCTGGAGTGTACGTGTGGGGGCGGGGCAGTACTTC.

This chain connects TRBV18 to TRBJ2-7, with 7 bases aligning to TRBD1. Trimming cost V 5 bases and J 5 bases; bases outside gene matches: 6. The CDR3 length is 13 residues. The V gene's germline CDR1 is KGHSH and CDR2 LQKENI. CDR3 loop: CASSSDRIDEQYF. The CDR3 DNA sequence: TGTGCCAGCTCATCGGACAGGATTGACGAGCAGTACTTC. The variable domain in full, with the rest retrieved from reference TRBV18 and TRBJ2-7, is NAGVMQNPRHLVRRRGQEARLRCSPMKGHSHVYWYRQLPEEGLKFMVYLQKENIIDESGMPKERFSAEFPKEGPSILRIQQVVRGDSAAYFCASSSDRIDEQYFGPGTRLTVT.

This chain uses TRBV6-1 with TRBJ1-2; the D is unclear. This CDR3 region has 13 residues. V gave up 6 bases and J gave up 6 bases, with 14 bases separating them. Germline V CDR1 and CDR2: MNHNS, SASEGT. CDR3 nucleotide sequence: TGTGCCAGCAGGGAGACAACAGTCGATGGCTACACCTTC. Translated, it gives CASRETTVDGYTF.

This chain connects TRBV9 to TRBJ2-2, with TRBD2 identical over 8 bases. V shed 4 bases, J shed 4 bases, and the junction held 9 bases outside the gene matches. The CDR3 extends over 16 amino acids. Germline assignment: CDR1 SGDLS and CDR2 YYNGEE. CDR3 DNA: TGTGCCAGCAGCCCGCAGACCCTAGCGGGCACCGGGGAGCTGTTTTTT. Its protein is CASSPQTLAGTGELFF.

V and J are TRBV9 and TRBJ2-5; TRBD1 aligns across 8 bases. Per the germline V gene, CDR1 is SGDLS and CDR2 is YYNGEE. CDR3 length equals 14 residues. With 4 bases clipped from V and 5 bases from J, the junction kept 7 bases outside the gene matches. The CDR3 DNA is TGTGCCAGCAGCCCACGGACAGGGCAGGAGACCCAGTACTTC. It encodes CASSPRTGQETQYF. Using reference TRBV9 and TRBJ2-5 for the parts outside the CDR3, the full variable domain is DSGVTQTPKHLITATGQRVTLRCSPRSGDLSVYWYQQSLDQGLQFLIQYYNGEERAKGNILERFSAQQFPDLHSELNLSSLELGDSALYFCASSPRTGQETQYFGPGTRLLVL.

The V and J genes are TRBV7-3 and TRBJ2-2, with 9 bases aligning to TRBD2. Germline V gives CDR1 SGHTA, CDR2 FQGTGA. The CDR3 is 17 amino acids. The J segment lost 4 bases and the V segment lost 2 bases, leaving 8 bases of the junction unmatched. The CDR3, as DNA: TGTGCCAGCAGCTTAGCGGGAGGGCCCCTTGGCACCGGGGAGCTGTTTTTT. Translated, it gives CASSLAGGPLGTGELFF.

The chain carries TRBV19 and TRBJ1-1; the D gene is possibly TRBD1 (6 bases). The CDR3 spans 17 residues. Germline V gene lookup returns CDR1 LNHDA and CDR2 SQIVND (reference sequence). V shed 0 bases and J shed 1 base, with 15 bases lying between them. CDR3 nucleotides: TGTGCCAGTAGTATAGATCGGGGGGGCCTTAGGAACACTGAAGCTTTCTTT. It encodes CASSIDRGGLRNTEAFF.

The chain uses TRBV5-1 and TRBJ1-3; D gene uncertain. The germline V and J ends were trimmed by 0 bases and 1 base, with 8 bases remaining between them. This CDR3 is built from 15 residues. Germline V gene sequence: CDR1 SGHRS, CDR2 YFSETQ. The CDR3 DNA is TGCGCCAGCAGCTTGGGCGAGGGATCTGGAAACACCATATATTTT. Amino acids: CASSLGEGSGNTIYF.

CDR3 region: CAWSVPGQGKEKLFF. The CDR3 coding sequence is TGTGCCTGGAGTGTTCCGGGACAGGGGAAAGAAAAACTGTTTTTT. V usage is TRBV30 and J usage is TRBJ1-4; TRBD1 agrees at 10 bases. The J segment lost 8 bases and the V segment lost 0 bases, leaving 6 bases of the junction unmatched. The CDR3 runs 15 residues. CDR1 is GTSNPN, CDR2 SVGIG, per germline (reference sequence).

J is TRBJ1-6 and V is TRBV6-5, with unresolved D. The CDR3 sequence is 15 residues long. Germline V CDR1 and CDR2: MNHEY, SVGAGI. Trimming stripped 0 bases from V and 6 bases from J, with 9 bases between. The DNA of the CDR3 is TGTGCCAGCAGTTACTCCGACAATTTTAATTCACCCCTCCACTTT. It encodes CASSYSDNFNSPLHF.

The V and J genes are TRBV18 and TRBJ2-2; D uncertain. Germline CDR1 is KGHSH and CDR2 is LQKENI. The CDR3 sequence is 12 residues long. V was trimmed by 6 bases and J by 0 bases, leaving 2 bases between them. CDR3 sequence (DNA): TGTGCCAGCTCGACGAACACCGGGGAGCTGTTTTTT. Amino acids: CASSTNTGELFF. Full variable domain (outside the CDR3, taken from reference TRBV18 and TRBJ2-2): NAGVMQNPRHLVRRRGQEARLRCSPMKGHSHVYWYRQLPEEGLKFMVYLQKENIIDESGMPKERFSAEFPKEGPSILRIQQVVRGDSAAYFCASSTNTGELFFGEGSRLTVL.

V gene TRBV6-5 combines with J gene TRBJ2-7; 11 bases match TRBD1. The CDR3 runs to 15 residues. J was trimmed by 4 bases and V by 4 bases; bases with no gene match: 6. Per the germline V gene, CDR1 is MNHEY and CDR2 is SVGAGI. CDR3 DNA: TGTGCCAGCAGTTCCCCCGGGACAGGGGGGTACGAGCAGTACTTC. This gives the protein CASSSPGTGGYEQYF.

The V and J genes are TRBV5-6 and TRBJ1-2; D remains ambiguous. V dropped 4 bases and J dropped 5 bases, with 9 bases sitting between them. Germline V gives CDR1 SGHDT, CDR2 YYEEEE. CDR3 length: 12 residues. CDR3 sequence reads: CASSPVNYGYTF. In DNA, the CDR3 is TGTGCCAGCAGCCCGGTGAATTATGGCTACACCTTC.

The CDR3, as DNA: TGTGCCACCAGCAGTACAGGGTACGGTGATGGCTACACCTTC. Protein product: CATSSTGYGDGYTF. This chain joins TRBV15 and TRBJ1-2, with D possibly matching TRBD1 (6 bases). The CDR3 extends over 14 amino acids. Deletions cut 3 bases from V and 6 bases from J, with 14 bases between. The germline V gene has CDR1 LNHNV and CDR2 YYDKDF (reference sequence). Full variable domain (outside the CDR3, taken from reference TRBV15 and TRBJ1-2): DAMVIQNPRYQVTQFGKPVTLSCSQTLNHNVMYWYQQKSSQAPKLLFHYYDKDFNNEADTPDNFQSRRPNTSFCFLDIRSPGLGDTAMYLCATSSTGYGDGYTFGSGTRLTVV.

The rearrangement joins TRBV2 to TRBJ1-5; 7 positions match TRBD1. The CDR3 has 14 residues. After removal of 6 bases from V and 5 bases from J, the junction contained 7 bases not matched to a gene. Germline-derived CDR1 and CDR2 are SNHLY and FYNNEI. This CDR3 is CASSEQTGDQPQHF. As DNA, the CDR3 is TGTGCCAGCAGCGAACAAACAGGGGATCAGCCCCAGCATTTT.